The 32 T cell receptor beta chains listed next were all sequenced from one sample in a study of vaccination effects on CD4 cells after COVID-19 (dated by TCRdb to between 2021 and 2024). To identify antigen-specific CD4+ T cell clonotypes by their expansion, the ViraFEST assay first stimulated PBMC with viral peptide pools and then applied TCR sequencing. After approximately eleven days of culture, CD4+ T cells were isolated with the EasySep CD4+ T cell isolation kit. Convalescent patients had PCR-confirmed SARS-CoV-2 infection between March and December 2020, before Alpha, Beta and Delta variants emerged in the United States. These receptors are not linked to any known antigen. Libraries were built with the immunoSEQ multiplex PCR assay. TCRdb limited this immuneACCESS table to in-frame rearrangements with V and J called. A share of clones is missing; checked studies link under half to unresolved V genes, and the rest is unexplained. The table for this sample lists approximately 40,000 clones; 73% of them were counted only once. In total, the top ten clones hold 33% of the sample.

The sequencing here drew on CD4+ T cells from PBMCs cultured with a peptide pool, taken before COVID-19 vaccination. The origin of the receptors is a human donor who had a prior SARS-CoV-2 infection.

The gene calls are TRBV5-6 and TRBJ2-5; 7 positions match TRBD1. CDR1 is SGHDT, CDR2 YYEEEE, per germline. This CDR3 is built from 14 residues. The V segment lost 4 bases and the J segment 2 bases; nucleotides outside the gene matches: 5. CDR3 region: CASSLTGVQETQYF. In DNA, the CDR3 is TGTGCCAGCAGCCTTACAGGGGTTCAAGAGACCCAGTACTTC.

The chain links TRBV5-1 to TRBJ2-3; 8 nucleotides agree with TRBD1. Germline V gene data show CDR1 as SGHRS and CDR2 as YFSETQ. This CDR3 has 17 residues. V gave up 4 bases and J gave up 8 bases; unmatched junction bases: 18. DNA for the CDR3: TGCGCCAGCAGCCCGAACCCAGGGGGCCCGGTATCGGGTACGCAGTATTTT. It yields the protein CASSPNPGGPVSGTQYF.

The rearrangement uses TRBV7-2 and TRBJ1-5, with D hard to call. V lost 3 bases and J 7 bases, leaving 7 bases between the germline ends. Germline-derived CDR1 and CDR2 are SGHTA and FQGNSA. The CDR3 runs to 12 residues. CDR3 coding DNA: TGTGCCAGCAGCTTTAGTCTCCAGCCCCAGCATTTT. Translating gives CASSFSLQPQHF. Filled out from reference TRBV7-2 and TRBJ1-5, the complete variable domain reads GAGVSQSPSNKVTEKGKDVELRCDPISGHTALYWYRQSLGQGLEFLIYFQGNSAPDKSGLPSDRFSAERTGGSVSTLTIQRTQQEDSAVYLCASSFSLQPQHFGDGTRLSIL.

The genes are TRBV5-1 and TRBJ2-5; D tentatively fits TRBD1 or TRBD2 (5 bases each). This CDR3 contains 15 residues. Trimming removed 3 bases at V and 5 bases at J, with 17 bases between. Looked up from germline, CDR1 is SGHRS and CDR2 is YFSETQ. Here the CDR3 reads CASSSAGASGETQYF. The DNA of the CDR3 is TGCGCCAGCAGCTCCGCCGGGGCCTCCGGGGAGACCCAGTACTTC.

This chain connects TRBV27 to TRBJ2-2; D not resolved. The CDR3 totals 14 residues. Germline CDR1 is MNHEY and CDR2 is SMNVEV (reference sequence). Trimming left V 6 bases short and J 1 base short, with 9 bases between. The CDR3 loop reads CASRVGRNTGELFF. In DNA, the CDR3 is TGTGCCAGCAGAGTAGGGCGGAACACCGGGGAGCTGTTTTTT.

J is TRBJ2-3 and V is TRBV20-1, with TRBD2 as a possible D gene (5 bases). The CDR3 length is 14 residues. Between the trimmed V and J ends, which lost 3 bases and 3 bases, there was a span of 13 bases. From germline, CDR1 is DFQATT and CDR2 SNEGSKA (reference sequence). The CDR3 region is CSASWERGTDTQYF. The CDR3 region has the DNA TGCAGTGCTAGTTGGGAGCGAGGGACAGATACGCAGTATTTT.

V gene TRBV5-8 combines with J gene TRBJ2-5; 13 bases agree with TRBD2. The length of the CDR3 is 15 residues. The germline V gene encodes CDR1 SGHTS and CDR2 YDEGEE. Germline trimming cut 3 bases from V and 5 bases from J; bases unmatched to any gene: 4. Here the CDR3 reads CASSSGTSGIETQYF. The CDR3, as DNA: TGTGCCAGCAGCTCTGGGACTAGCGGGATTGAGACCCAGTACTTC.

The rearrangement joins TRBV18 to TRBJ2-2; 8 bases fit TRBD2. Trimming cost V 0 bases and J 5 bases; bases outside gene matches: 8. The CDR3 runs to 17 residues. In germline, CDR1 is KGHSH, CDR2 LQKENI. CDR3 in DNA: TGTGCCAGCTCACCACCGCGGGGGGACGCTAGGACCGGGGAGCTGTTTTTT. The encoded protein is CASSPPRGDARTGELFF.

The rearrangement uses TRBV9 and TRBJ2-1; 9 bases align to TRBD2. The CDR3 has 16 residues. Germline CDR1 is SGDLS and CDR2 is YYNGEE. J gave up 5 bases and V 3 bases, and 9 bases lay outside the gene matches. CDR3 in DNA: TGTGCCAGCAGCGGGGTAAGGCGGGGGGGCCACAATGAGCAGTTCTTC. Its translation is CASSGVRRGGHNEQFF.

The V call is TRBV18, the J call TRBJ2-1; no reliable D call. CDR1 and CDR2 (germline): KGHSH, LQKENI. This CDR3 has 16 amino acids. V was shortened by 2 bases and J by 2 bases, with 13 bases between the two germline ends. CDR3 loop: CASSPFPESTYNEQFF. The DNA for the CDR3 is TGTGCCAGCTCACCATTCCCCGAGTCTACCTACAATGAGCAGTTCTTC.

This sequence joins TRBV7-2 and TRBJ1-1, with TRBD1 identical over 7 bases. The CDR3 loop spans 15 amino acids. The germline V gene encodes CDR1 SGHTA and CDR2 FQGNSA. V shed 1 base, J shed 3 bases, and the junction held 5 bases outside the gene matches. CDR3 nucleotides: TGTGCCAGCAGCTTAGACTCGGACAGGTACACTGAAGCTTTCTTT. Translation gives CASSLDSDRYTEAFF.

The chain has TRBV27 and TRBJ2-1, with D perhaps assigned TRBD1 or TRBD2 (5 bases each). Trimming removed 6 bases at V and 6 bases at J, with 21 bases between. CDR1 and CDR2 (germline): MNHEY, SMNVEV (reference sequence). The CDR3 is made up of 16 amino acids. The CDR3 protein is CASRSLGEILLNEQFF. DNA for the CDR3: TGTGCCAGCAGGTCCCTGGGGGAGATTCTCCTCAATGAGCAGTTCTTC.

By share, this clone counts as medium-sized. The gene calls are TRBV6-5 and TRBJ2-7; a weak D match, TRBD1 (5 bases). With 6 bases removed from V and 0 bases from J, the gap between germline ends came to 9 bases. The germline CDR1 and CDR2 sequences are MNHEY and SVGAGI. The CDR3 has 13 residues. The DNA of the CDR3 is TGTGCCAGCAGAGAGGACAACTCCTACGAGCAGTACTTC. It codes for CASREDNSYEQYF.

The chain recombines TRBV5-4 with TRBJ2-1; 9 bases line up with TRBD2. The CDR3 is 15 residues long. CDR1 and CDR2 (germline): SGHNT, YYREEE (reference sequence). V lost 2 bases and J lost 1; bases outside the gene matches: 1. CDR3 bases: TGTGCCAGCAGCTTTAGCGGGGGATCCTACAATGAGCAGTTCTTC. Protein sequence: CASSFSGGSYNEQFF.

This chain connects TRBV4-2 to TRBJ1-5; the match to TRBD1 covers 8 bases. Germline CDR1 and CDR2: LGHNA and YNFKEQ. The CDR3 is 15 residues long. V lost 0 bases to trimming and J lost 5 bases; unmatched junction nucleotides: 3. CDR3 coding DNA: TGTGCCAGCAGCCAAGATCCGGACAGGGATCAGCCCCAGCATTTT. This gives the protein CASSQDPDRDQPQHF.

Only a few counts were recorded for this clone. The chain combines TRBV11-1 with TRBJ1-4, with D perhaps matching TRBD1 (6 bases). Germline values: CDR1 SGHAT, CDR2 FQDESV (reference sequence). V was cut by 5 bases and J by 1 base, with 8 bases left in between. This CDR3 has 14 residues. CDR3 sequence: CASSPGVTNEKLFF. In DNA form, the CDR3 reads TGTGCCAGCAGCCCAGGGGTAACTAATGAAAAACTGTTTTTT.

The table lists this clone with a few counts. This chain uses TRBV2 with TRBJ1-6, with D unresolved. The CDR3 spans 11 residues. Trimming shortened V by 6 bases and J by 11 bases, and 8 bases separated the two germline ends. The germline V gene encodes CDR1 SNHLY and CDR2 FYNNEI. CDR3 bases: TGTGCCAGCAGATTCGACGCACCCCTCCACTTT. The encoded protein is CASRFDAPLHF.

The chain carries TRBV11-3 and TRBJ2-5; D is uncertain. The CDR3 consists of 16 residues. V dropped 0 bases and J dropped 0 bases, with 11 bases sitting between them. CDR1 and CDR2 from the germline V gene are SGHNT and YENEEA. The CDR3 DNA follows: TGTGCCAGCAGCTTAGATATGGGGTCCGACCAAGAGACCCAGTACTTC. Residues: CASSLDMGSDQETQYF.

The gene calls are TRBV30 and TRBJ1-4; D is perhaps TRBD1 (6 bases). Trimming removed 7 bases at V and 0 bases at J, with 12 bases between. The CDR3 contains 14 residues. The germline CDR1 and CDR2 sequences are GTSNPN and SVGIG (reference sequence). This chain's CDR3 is CASQQGTTNEKLFF. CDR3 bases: TGTGCCTCACAACAGGGCACAACTAATGAAAAACTGTTTTTT.

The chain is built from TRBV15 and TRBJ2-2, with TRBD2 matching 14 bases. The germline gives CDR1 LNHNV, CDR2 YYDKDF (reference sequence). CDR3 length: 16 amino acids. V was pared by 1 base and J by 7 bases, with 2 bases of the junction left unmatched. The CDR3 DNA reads TGTGCCACCAGCAGAGGGGGACTAGCGGGGGACGGGGAGCTGTTTTTT. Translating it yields CATSRGGLAGDGELFF. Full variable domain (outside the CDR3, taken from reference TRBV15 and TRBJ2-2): DAMVIQNPRYQVTQFGKPVTLSCSQTLNHNVMYWYQQKSSQAPKLLFHYYDKDFNNEADTPDNFQSRRPNTSFCFLDIRSPGLGDTAMYLCATSRGGLAGDGELFFGEGSRLTVL.

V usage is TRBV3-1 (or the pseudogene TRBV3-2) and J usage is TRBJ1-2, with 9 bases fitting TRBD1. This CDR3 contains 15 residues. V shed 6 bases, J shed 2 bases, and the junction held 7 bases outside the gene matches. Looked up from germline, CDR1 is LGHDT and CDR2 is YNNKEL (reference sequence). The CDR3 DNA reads TGTGCCAGCAGTGCAACGGGGACAGGGAACTATGGCTACACCTTC. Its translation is CASSATGTGNYGYTF.

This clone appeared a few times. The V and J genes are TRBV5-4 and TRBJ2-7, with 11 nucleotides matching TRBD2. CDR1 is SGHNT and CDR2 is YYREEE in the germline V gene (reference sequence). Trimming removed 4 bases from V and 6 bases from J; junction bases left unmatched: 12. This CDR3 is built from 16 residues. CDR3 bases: TGTGCCAGCAGCGCCCGAGCCGGGACTAGCGGCCCCGAGCAGTACTTC. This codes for CASSARAGTSGPEQYF.

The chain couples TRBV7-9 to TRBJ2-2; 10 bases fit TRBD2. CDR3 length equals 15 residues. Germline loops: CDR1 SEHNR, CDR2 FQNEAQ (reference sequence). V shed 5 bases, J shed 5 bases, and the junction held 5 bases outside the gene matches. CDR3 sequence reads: CASSRAGGRTGELFF. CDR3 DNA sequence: TGTGCCAGCAGCCGAGCGGGGGGGAGAACCGGGGAGCTGTTTTTT.

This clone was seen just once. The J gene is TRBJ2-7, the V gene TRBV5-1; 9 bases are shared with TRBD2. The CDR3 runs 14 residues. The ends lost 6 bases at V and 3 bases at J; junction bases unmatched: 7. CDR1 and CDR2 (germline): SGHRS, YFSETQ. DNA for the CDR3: TGCGCCAGCACGCCGGGACTAGCTAGCTACGAGCAGTACTTC. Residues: CASTPGLASYEQYF.

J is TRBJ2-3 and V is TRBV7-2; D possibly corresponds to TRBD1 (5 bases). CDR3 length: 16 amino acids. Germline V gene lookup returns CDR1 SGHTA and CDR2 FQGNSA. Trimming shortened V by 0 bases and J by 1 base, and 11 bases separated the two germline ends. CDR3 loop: CASSLAWGSRTDTQYF. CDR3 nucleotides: TGTGCCAGCAGCTTAGCATGGGGCAGCCGCACAGATACGCAGTATTTT.

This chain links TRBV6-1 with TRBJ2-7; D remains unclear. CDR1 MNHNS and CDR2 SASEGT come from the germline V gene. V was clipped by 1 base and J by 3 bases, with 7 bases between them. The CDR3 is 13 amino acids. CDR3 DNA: TGTGCCAGCAGTGAAGAGGTCCACTACGAGCAGTACTTC. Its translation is CASSEEVHYEQYF.

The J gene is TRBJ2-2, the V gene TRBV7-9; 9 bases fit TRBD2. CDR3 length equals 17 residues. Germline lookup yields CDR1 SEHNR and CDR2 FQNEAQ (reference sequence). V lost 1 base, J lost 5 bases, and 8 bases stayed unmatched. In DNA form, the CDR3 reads TGTGCCAGCAGCTTAGGAGTAGCGGGAGAAGGAACCGGGGAGCTGTTTTTT. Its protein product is CASSLGVAGEGTGELFF.

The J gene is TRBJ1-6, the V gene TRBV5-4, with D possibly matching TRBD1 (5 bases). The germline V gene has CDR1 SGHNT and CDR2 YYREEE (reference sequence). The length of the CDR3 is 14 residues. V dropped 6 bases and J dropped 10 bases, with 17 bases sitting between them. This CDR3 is CASTLVGGRSPLHF. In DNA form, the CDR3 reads TGTGCCAGCACCCTAGTGGGGGGACGGTCACCCCTCCACTTT.

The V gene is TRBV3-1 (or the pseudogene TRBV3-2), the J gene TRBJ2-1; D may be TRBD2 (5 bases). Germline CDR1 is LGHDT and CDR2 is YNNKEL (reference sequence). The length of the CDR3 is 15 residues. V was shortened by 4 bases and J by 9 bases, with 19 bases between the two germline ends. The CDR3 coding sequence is TGTGCCAGCAGCCTCGCGACCATCCGGGGTGGTGAGCAGTTCTTC. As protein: CASSLATIRGGEQFF.

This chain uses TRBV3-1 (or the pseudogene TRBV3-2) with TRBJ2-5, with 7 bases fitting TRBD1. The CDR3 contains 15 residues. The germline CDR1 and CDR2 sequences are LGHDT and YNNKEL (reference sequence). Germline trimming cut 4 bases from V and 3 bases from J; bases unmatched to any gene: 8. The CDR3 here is CASSPPGQRKETQYF. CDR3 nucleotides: TGTGCCAGCAGCCCCCCGGGACAGAGAAAAGAGACCCAGTACTTC.

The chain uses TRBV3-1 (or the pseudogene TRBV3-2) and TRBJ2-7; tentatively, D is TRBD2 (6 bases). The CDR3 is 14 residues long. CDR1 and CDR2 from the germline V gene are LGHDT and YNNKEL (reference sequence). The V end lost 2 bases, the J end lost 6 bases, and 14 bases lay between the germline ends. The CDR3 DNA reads TGTGCCAGCAGCCAACCGGGAGCCTCCGCCGAGCAGTACTTC. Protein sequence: CASSQPGASAEQYF.

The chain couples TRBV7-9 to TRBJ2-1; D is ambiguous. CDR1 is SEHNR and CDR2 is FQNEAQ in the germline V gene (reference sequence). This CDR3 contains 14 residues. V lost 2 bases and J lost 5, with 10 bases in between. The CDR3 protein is CASSLQARNNEQFF. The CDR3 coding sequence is TGTGCCAGCAGCTTACAGGCTAGAAACAATGAGCAGTTCTTC.